A selection of T cell receptor beta chains follows, all from one sample in a study of blood T cell repertoires in COVID-19. Profiling relied on immunoSEQ multiplex PCR, and the TCRdb table lists in-frame clones only, not all of them. The data show about 180,000 clones, roughly four fifths seen once. The sample was peripheral blood. These receptors were obtained from a woman aged 70 to 79 with COVID-19, enrolled during active disease. The CDR3 runs from the conserved cysteine through the conserved F or W. Each record gives: clone size, J gene, V gene, D gene, CDR3 DNA, CDR3 protein. D genes are given only for firm matches. The listing skips clone size in some rows; elsewhere it reads once, few, many or a size class.

clone_size: few
j_call: TRBJ2-3
v_call: TRBV7-2
d_call: TRBD1
cdr3_nt: TGTGCCAGCAGCTTAGACAGGGGGTGGACAGATACGCAGTATTTT
cdr3_aa: CASSLDRGWTDTQYF

clone_size: NA
j_call: TRBJ1-5
v_call: TRBV5-1
d_call: NA
cdr3_nt: TGCGCCAGCAGCCTTGAGGGGGGGGCAAACAATCAGCCCCAGCATTTT
cdr3_aa: CASSLEGGANNQPQHF

clone_size: many
j_call: TRBJ1-1
v_call: TRBV5-1
d_call: NA
cdr3_nt: TGCGCCAGCAGCTTGGGGGCGGGAAATGGGAACACTGAAGCTTTCTTT
cdr3_aa: CASSLGAGNGNTEAFF

clone_size: once
j_call: TRBJ1-4
v_call: TRBV19
d_call: TRBD1
cdr3_nt: TGTGCCAGTAGGACAACAGGGGTCTATGAAAAACTGTTTTTT
cdr3_aa: CASRTTGVYEKLFF

clone_size: NA
j_call: TRBJ1-5
v_call: TRBV18
d_call: NA
cdr3_nt: TGTGCCAGCTCACCAGGACAGTTTAGGTCCCAGCATTTT
cdr3_aa: CASSPGQFRSQHF

clone_size: NA
j_call: TRBJ2-1
v_call: TRBV29-1
d_call: NA
cdr3_nt: TGCAGCGTTGTCGGGGTGCAGGGGCCCTTGGCTTCGCAGTTCTTC
cdr3_aa: CSVVGVQGPLASQFF

clone_size: NA
j_call: TRBJ1-2
v_call: TRBV7-8
d_call: NA
cdr3_nt: TGTGCCAGCAGCTTAGAAGGGGGGGCCTCGTATGGCTACACCTTC
cdr3_aa: CASSLEGGASYGYTF

clone_size: NA
j_call: TRBJ2-6
v_call: TRBV18
d_call: TRBD1
cdr3_nt: TGTGCCAGCTCACCGCCGACAGGGGGCGCGTCTGGGGCCAACGTCCTGACTTTC
cdr3_aa: CASSPPTGGASGANVLTF

clone_size: NA
j_call: TRBJ2-2
v_call: TRBV29-1
d_call: NA
cdr3_nt: TGCAGCGTCCGTAAGTTTTCCCCGGACTCCCGACCCGGGGAGCTGTTTTTT
cdr3_aa: CSVRKFSPDSRPGELFF

clone_size: few
j_call: TRBJ1-2
v_call: TRBV4-1
d_call: NA
cdr3_nt: TGCGCCAGCAGCCAGGATCGGACGGGGGGGTATGGCTACACCTTC
cdr3_aa: CASSQDRTGGYGYTF

clone_size: once
j_call: TRBJ2-4
v_call: TRBV15
d_call: NA
cdr3_nt: TGTGCCACCAGCAGAGGTCTCGCCGGGAGCGATTCGGCCAAAAACATTCAGTACTTC
cdr3_aa: CATSRGLAGSDSAKNIQYF

clone_size: NA
j_call: TRBJ2-4
v_call: TRBV18
d_call: TRBD2
cdr3_nt: TGTGCCAGCTCACCTGGTAGCGGGATTAAAAACATTCAGTACTTC
cdr3_aa: CASSPGSGIKNIQYF

clone_size: NA
j_call: TRBJ2-7
v_call: TRBV5-6
d_call: NA
cdr3_nt: TGTGCCAGCAGCTTGGGACTCAACTACGAGCAGTACTTC
cdr3_aa: CASSLGLNYEQYF

clone_size: NA
j_call: TRBJ2-1
v_call: TRBV29-1
d_call: TRBD2
cdr3_nt: TGCAGCGTTCTACTGCGGGAGCTGGGTGAGCAGTTCTTC
cdr3_aa: CSVLLRELGEQFF

clone_size: NA
j_call: TRBJ1-1
v_call: TRBV6-1
d_call: TRBD1
cdr3_nt: TGTGCCAGCAGTGAACAGGGGGCGCGGAACACTGAAGCTTTCTTT
cdr3_aa: CASSEQGARNTEAFF